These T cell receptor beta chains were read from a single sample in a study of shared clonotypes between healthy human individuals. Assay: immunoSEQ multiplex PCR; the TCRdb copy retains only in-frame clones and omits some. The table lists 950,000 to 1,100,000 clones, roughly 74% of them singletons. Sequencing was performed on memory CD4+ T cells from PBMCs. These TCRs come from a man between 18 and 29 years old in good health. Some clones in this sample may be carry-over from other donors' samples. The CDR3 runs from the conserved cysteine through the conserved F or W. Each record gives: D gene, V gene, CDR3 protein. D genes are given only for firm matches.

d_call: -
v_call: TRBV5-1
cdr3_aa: CASSSSSGVYSGNTIYF

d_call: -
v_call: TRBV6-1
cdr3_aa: CASSVEHSYEQYF

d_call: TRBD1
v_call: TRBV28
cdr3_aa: CASSLSPRRQGYNSPLHF

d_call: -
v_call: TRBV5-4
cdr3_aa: CASSQDSANTDTQYF

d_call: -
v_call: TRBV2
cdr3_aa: CASGQQGHYGYTF

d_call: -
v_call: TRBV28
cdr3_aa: CASRASIEQFF

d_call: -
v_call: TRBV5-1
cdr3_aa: CASSLGGTASSYNEQFF

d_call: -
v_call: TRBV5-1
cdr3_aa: CASSVGNTEAFF

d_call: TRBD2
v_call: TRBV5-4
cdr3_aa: CASSPRLAGEDTQYF

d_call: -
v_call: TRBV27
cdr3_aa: CASSYKYQETQYF

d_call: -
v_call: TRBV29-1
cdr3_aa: CSVGGVDTGELFF

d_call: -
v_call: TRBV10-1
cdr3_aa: CASSGPSGTDTQYF

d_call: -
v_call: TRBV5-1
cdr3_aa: CASSLVAEKETQYF

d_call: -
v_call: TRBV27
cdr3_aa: CASSALVGTTYEQYF

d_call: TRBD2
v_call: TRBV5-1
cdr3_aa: CASSPGLGGGTYEQYF

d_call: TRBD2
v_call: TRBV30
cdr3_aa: CAWSPGLAGEGDEQFF

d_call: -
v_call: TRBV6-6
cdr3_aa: CASSYRTGTYEQYF